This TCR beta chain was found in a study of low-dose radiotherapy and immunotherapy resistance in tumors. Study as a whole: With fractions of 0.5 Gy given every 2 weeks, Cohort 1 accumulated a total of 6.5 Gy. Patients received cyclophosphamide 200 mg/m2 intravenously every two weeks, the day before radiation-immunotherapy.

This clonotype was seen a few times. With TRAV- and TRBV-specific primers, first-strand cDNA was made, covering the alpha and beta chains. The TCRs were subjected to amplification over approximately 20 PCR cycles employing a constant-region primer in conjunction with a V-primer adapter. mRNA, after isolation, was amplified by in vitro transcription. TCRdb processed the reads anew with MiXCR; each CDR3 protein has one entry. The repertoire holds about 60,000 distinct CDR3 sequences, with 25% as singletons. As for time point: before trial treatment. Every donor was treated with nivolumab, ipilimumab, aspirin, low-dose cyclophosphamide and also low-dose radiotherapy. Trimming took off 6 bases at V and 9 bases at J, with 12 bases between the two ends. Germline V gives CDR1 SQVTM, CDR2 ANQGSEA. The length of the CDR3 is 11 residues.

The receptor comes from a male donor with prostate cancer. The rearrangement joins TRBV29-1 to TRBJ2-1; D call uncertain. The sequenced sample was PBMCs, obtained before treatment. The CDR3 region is CSVIRSTEQFF. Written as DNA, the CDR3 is TGCAGCGTAATCAGGTCAACTGAGCAGTTCTTC.